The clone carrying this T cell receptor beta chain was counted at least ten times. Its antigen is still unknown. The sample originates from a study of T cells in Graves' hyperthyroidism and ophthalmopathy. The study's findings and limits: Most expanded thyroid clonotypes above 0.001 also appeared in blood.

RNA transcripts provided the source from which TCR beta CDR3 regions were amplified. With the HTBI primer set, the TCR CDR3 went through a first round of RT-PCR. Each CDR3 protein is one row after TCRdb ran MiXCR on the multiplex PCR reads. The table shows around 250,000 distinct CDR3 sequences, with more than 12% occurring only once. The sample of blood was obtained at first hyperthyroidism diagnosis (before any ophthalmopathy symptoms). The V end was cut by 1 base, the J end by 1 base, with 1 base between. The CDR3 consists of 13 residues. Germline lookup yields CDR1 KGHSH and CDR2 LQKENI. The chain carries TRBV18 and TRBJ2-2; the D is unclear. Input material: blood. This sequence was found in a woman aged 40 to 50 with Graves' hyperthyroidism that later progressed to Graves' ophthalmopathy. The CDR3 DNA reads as TGTGCCAGCTCACCACAGAACACCGGGGAGCTGTTTTTT. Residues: CASSPQNTGELFF.